This T cell receptor beta chain emerged from a study of blood T cell repertoires in COVID-19. Clones were read by immunoSEQ multiplex PCR, and TCRdb kept only the in-frame ones, dropping some. The data hold about 120,000 clones, with around 80% observed a single time. CDR3 length: 17 amino acids. This clone was counted at least ten times. The material sequenced was peripheral blood. This sequence was found in a man aged 70-80 years with acute or convalescent COVID-19. V gene TRBV21-1 combines with J gene TRBJ1-1; TRBD1 is the table's D call and was not checked against the DNA. TRBV21-1 is recorded as a pseudogene. The CDR3 DNA reads as TGTGCCAGCACCAAAAATGACAGGGTGGAGACGAACACTGAAGCTTTCTTT. Translation: CASTKNDRVETNTEAFF.